The rows below give T cell receptor beta chains drawn from one sample of a study of blood T cells in healthy people across ages. TCRdb reprocessed the 5' RACE reads via MiXCR and lists one record per CDR3 protein. The table shows over a million distinct CDR3 sequences, with approximately 60% occurring only once. The sample taken for sequencing was blood. Every receptor here comes from a man aged 18 to 30 in good health. Each CDR3 is given with its conserved first and last residue. Each record gives: V gene, J gene, clone size, D gene, CDR3 protein, CDR3 DNA. The D gene is left open where the match is weak. Size is omitted from some rows. Given values are once, few, many or a class for expanded clones.

V: TRBV12-3/TRBV12-4; J: TRBJ1-2; size: NA; D: NA; CDR3: CASRYDEDGYTF; DNA: TGTGCCAGCAGGTACGACGAAGATGGCTACACCTTC
V: TRBV28; J: TRBJ2-7; size: few; D: TRBD1; CDR3: CASNPGTGGTGEQYF; DNA: TGTGCCAGCAATCCCGGGACAGGGGGTACAGGCGAGCAGTACTTC
V: TRBV20-1; J: TRBJ2-1; size: NA; D: TRBD2; CDR3: CSAYTETSGGYNEQFF; DNA: TGCAGTGCATATACAGAGACTAGCGGGGGATACAATGAGCAGTTCTTC
V: TRBV10-3; J: TRBJ2-7; size: few; D: NA; CDR3: CAISSFRGEQYF; DNA: TGTGCCATCAGCTCTTTTAGAGGCGAGCAGTACTTC
V: TRBV11-2; J: TRBJ2-4; size: few; D: NA; CDR3: CASRLTLGDQLAKNIQYF; DNA: TGTGCCAGCAGGTTAACCTTAGGTGACCAACTAGCCAAAAACATTCAGTACTTC
V: TRBV7-2; J: TRBJ1-2; size: once; D: NA; CDR3: CASRVVNGYTF; DNA: TGTGCCAGCAGGGTGGTTAATGGCTACACCTTC
V: TRBV20-1; J: TRBJ1-6; size: NA; D: NA; CDR3: CSASGHSPLHF; DNA: TGCAGTGCTAGTGGTCATTCACCCCTCCACTTT
V: TRBV5-1; J: TRBJ2-3; size: once; D: TRBD2; CDR3: CASSLQTSGITDTQYF; DNA: TGCGCCAGCAGCCTGCAGACTAGCGGGATAACAGATACGCAGTATTTT
V: TRBV4-2; J: TRBJ2-7; size: few; D: TRBD1; CDR3: CASSQPRDRDGEQYF; DNA: TGTGCCAGCAGCCAACCCCGGGACAGGGATGGCGAGCAGTACTTC
V: TRBV6-5; J: TRBJ2-3; size: few; D: TRBD1; CDR3: CASSSRTGGSTDTQYF; DNA: TGTGCCAGCAGTTCTCGGACAGGGGGTTCAACAGATACGCAGTATTTT
V: TRBV2; J: TRBJ2-1; size: NA; D: TRBD2; CDR3: CAGSTSGGGNEQFF; DNA: TGTGCCGGGTCCACTAGCGGGGGGGGCAATGAGCAGTTCTTC
V: TRBV7-9; J: TRBJ2-3; size: NA; D: TRBD2; CDR3: CASSRISGVSTDTQYF; DNA: TGTGCCAGCAGCCGAATTAGCGGGGTCAGCACAGATACGCAGTATTTT
V: TRBV20-1; J: TRBJ2-1; size: NA; D: TRBD2; CDR3: CSARALAGGGVDEQFF; DNA: TGCAGTGCTAGGGCCCTAGCGGGAGGCGGTGTCGATGAGCAGTTCTTC
V: TRBV11-3; J: TRBJ2-2; size: NA; D: TRBD1; CDR3: CASSSSGGLGTGELFF; DNA: TGTGCCAGCAGCTCGTCAGGGGGCTTGGGCACCGGGGAGCTGTTTTTT
V: TRBV4-3; J: TRBJ2-5; size: NA; D: TRBD2; CDR3: CASSPTGGVVGETQYF; DNA: TGCGCCAGCAGCCCGACCGGGGGGGTCGTTGGGGAGACCCAGTACTTC
V: TRBV6-6; J: TRBJ2-1; size: NA; D: TRBD2; CDR3: CASRSSSGTSNHEQFF; DNA: TGTGCCAGCAGATCTAGCTCCGGGACTAGTAACCATGAGCAGTTCTTC
V: TRBV7-2; J: TRBJ2-6; size: few; D: TRBD2; CDR3: CASSFPLAGGGKTGANVLTF; DNA: TGTGCCAGCAGCTTCCCATTAGCGGGGGGAGGGAAAACTGGGGCCAACGTCCTGACTTTC
V: TRBV20-1; J: TRBJ2-7; size: NA; D: NA; CDR3: CSARTDSFYEQYF; DNA: TGCAGTGCTAGAACTGACAGTTTCTACGAGCAGTACTTC
V: TRBV25-1; J: TRBJ1-2; size: few; D: NA; CDR3: CASTVSLADSRGGYTF; DNA: TGTGCCAGCACCGTTAGTTTGGCGGACAGCCGGGGTGGCTACACCTTC
V: TRBV29-1; J: TRBJ2-1; size: NA; D: TRBD1; CDR3: CSVTGQAEQFF; DNA: TGCAGCGTAACCGGACAGGCTGAACAGTTCTTC
V: TRBV20-1; J: TRBJ2-1; size: NA; D: NA; CDR3: CSAEEGGGPYNEQFF; DNA: TGCAGTGCTGAAGAAGGGGGGGGGCCCTACAATGAGCAGTTCTTC
V: TRBV4-3; J: TRBJ2-3; size: once; D: TRBD2; CDR3: CASSQDLAVSAGEGLSTDTQYF; DNA: TGCGCCAGCAGCCAAGATCTGGCGGTTTCGGCGGGGGAGGGTCTTAGCACAGATACGCAGTATTTT
V: TRBV29-1; J: TRBJ2-1; size: NA; D: NA; CDR3: CSVVFAGSRNEQFF; DNA: TGCAGCGTTGTATTTGCGGGATCGCGGAATGAGCAGTTCTTC
V: TRBV6-2/TRBV6-3; J: TRBJ2-1; size: NA; D: TRBD2; CDR3: CASSYTQRGNEQFF; DNA: TGTGCCAGCAGTTATACGCAGCGGGGGAATGAGCAGTTCTTC
V: TRBV6-5; J: TRBJ2-7; size: NA; D: TRBD1; CDR3: CASSYSAGQGWYEQYF; DNA: TGTGCCAGCAGTTACAGCGCGGGACAGGGGTGGTACGAGCAGTACTTC
V: TRBV25-1; J: TRBJ1-2; size: NA; D: NA; CDR3: CASSSRTTGIYGYTF; DNA: TGTGCCAGCAGTTCTCGTACTACAGGCATTTATGGCTACACCTTC
V: TRBV3-1; J: TRBJ2-3; size: NA; D: NA; CDR3: CASSQDRNSYLTDTQYF; DNA: TGTGCCAGCAGCCAAGATCGAAATTCCTACCTCACAGATACGCAGTATTTT
V: TRBV5-1; J: TRBJ1-1; size: few; D: NA; CDR3: CASSIRGLNTEAFF; DNA: TGCGCCAGCAGCATCCGGGGGCTAAACACTGAAGCTTTCTTT
V: TRBV5-6; J: TRBJ1-4; size: NA; D: NA; CDR3: CASSTPGSLRENLFF; DNA: TGTGCCAGCAGCACGCCAGGTTCTCTGAGGGAAAACCTGTTTTTT
V: TRBV11-3; J: TRBJ2-7; size: once; D: TRBD1; CDR3: CASSFMTGESYGQYF; DNA: TGTGCCAGCAGCTTCATGACAGGGGAAAGTTACGGGCAGTACTTC
V: TRBV10-3; J: TRBJ2-4; size: NA; D: TRBD1; CDR3: CAISEYRGVDIQYF; DNA: TGTGCCATCAGTGAATACAGGGGGGTGGACATTCAGTACTTC
V: TRBV11-1; J: TRBJ2-7; size: few; D: TRBD1; CDR3: CASSRPTGSYEQYF; DNA: TGTGCCAGCAGCCGGCCGACAGGGTCCTACGAGCAGTACTTC
V: TRBV6-1; J: TRBJ2-1; size: NA; D: NA; CDR3: CASNLDRSTYNEQFF; DNA: TGTGCCAGCAACCTGGACCGGAGCACCTACAATGAGCAGTTCTTC
V: TRBV20-1; J: TRBJ2-7; size: few; D: NA; CDR3: CSAGPLDSYEQYF; DNA: TGCAGTGCAGGTCCTTTGGACTCCTACGAGCAGTACTTC
V: TRBV4-1; J: TRBJ1-1; size: NA; D: NA; CDR3: CASSQAGGRRNTEAFF; DNA: TGCGCCAGCAGCCAAGCTGGGGGTCGGAGAAACACTGAAGCTTTCTTT
V: TRBV29-1; J: TRBJ2-5; size: NA; D: NA; CDR3: CSVEGQFQETQYF; DNA: TGCAGCGTTGAAGGGCAGTTCCAAGAGACCCAGTACTTC
V: TRBV12-3/TRBV12-4; J: TRBJ2-7; size: NA; D: NA; CDR3: CASSLMDAPFDEQYF; DNA: TGTGCCAGCAGTTTGATGGACGCACCCTTCGATGAGCAGTACTTC
V: TRBV7-2; J: TRBJ2-3; size: NA; D: TRBD1; CDR3: CASRWGQGGDTQYF; DNA: TGTGCCAGCCGGTGGGGACAGGGCGGAGATACGCAGTATTTT
V: TRBV10-3; J: TRBJ2-7; size: NA; D: TRBD1; CDR3: CAISAGRGPNEQYF; DNA: TGTGCCATCAGTGCGGGCAGGGGGCCCAACGAGCAGTACTTC
V: TRBV7-2; J: TRBJ2-1; size: few; D: NA; CDR3: CASSPHPLDGGGNEQFF; DNA: TGTGCCAGCAGCCCCCACCCACTAGATGGGGGTGGCAATGAGCAGTTCTTC
V: TRBV7-9; J: TRBJ1-2; size: NA; D: NA; CDR3: CASSPGVPDYGYTF; DNA: TGTGCCAGCAGCCCCGGGGTTCCCGACTATGGCTACACCTTC
V: TRBV20-1; J: TRBJ2-7; size: NA; D: NA; CDR3: CSAGDSRFSYEQYF; DNA: TGCAGTGCTGGGGACTCCCGTTTCTCCTACGAGCAGTACTTC
V: TRBV7-9; J: TRBJ2-7; size: NA; D: TRBD1; CDR3: CASSVPRDRGSYEQYF; DNA: TGTGCCAGCAGCGTGCCCCGGGACAGGGGCTCCTACGAGCAGTACTTC
V: TRBV7-2; J: TRBJ1-4; size: few; D: TRBD1; CDR3: CASSPRGQGAEKLFF; DNA: TGTGCCAGCAGCCCCCGGGGACAGGGTGCTGAAAAACTGTTTTTT
V: TRBV7-2; J: TRBJ2-3; size: NA; D: NA; CDR3: CASSPLTRGTDTQYF; DNA: TGTGCCAGCAGCCCGCTCACTCGGGGCACAGATACGCAGTATTTT
V: TRBV6-1; J: TRBJ2-1; size: NA; D: TRBD2; CDR3: CASSEVAGYRNEQFF; DNA: TGTGCCAGCAGTGAAGTAGCGGGGTATAGGAATGAGCAGTTCTTC
V: TRBV20-1; J: TRBJ2-7; size: NA; D: NA; CDR3: CSAPNLQGRSSYEQYF; DNA: TGCAGTGCTCCAAACCTTCAGGGACGGAGCTCCTACGAGCAGTACTTC
V: TRBV12-3/TRBV12-4; J: TRBJ2-5; size: few; D: TRBD2; CDR3: CASSLSRGGPVGTQYF; DNA: TGTGCCAGCAGTTTATCGCGCGGGGGTCCGGTTGGAACCCAGTACTTC
V: TRBV7-2; J: TRBJ1-5; size: NA; D: NA; CDR3: CASSRHSEPGLNQPQHF; DNA: TGTGCCAGCAGCCGTCACTCCGAACCCGGGCTGAATCAGCCCCAGCATTTT
V: TRBV6-2/TRBV6-3; J: TRBJ2-5; size: few; D: TRBD1; CDR3: CASSFPSDRAQETQYF; DNA: TGTGCCAGCAGTTTCCCCTCGGACAGGGCTCAAGAGACCCAGTACTTC